Following are 25 T cell receptor beta chains from one sample sequenced in a study of blood T cell repertoires in COVID-19. Clones were read by immunoSEQ multiplex PCR, and TCRdb kept only the in-frame ones, dropping some. In the table there are around 130,000 clones, around 83% of which are singletons. The sample taken for sequencing was peripheral blood. These receptors came from a woman in her 50s with acute or convalescent COVID-19.

Only a few counts were recorded for this clone. The chain carries TRBV5-6 and TRBJ1-5, with D possibly matching TRBD1 (5 bases). V was clipped by 3 bases and J by 0 bases, with 16 bases between them. Germline V gene sequence: CDR1 SGHDT, CDR2 YYEEEE. CDR3 size: 17 residues. CDR3 region: CASSSGRRGFSNQPQHF. The CDR3 nucleotides are TGTGCCAGCAGCTCGGGCAGGAGGGGTTTTAGCAATCAGCCCCAGCATTTT.

The table lists this clone with a count of one. The V and J genes are TRBV18 and TRBJ2-3, with TRBD1 matching over 8 bases. Germline V gene data show CDR1 as KGHSH and CDR2 as LQKENI. The CDR3 is made up of 16 amino acids. J was trimmed by 2 bases and V by 0 bases; bases with no gene match: 4. The CDR3 bases are TGTGCCAGCTCACCACCGGGGACAGGCCTCACAGATACGCAGTATTTT. Encoded protein: CASSPPGTGLTDTQYF.

This chain links TRBV4-1 with TRBJ2-7; 7 positions match TRBD2. The CDR3 contains 17 residues. After removal of 1 base from V and 0 bases from J, the junction contained 9 bases not matched to a gene. The germline gives CDR1 MGHRA, CDR2 YSYEKL. The CDR3 DNA sequence: TGCGCCAGCAGCCAAGTTCGGGGGGTCCGAAGCTCCTACGAGCAGTACTTC. It yields the protein CASSQVRGVRSSYEQYF.

The chain links TRBV5-4 to TRBJ1-1, with unresolved D. The germline gives CDR1 SGHNT, CDR2 YYREEE (reference sequence). The V end was cut by 4 bases, the J end by 1 base, with 11 bases between. The length of the CDR3 is 14 residues. The CDR3 DNA reads as TGTGCCAGCAGCCCCGAGGGCCAGAACACTGAAGCTTTCTTT. Protein: CASSPEGQNTEAFF. Full variable domain (outside the CDR3, taken from reference TRBV5-4 and TRBJ1-1): ETGVTQSPTHLIKTRGQQVTLRCSSQSGHNTVSWYQQALGQGPQFIFQYYREEENGRGNFPPRFSGLQFPNYSSELNVNALELDDSALYLCASSPEGQNTEAFFGQGTRLTVV.

This chain uses TRBV3-1 (or the pseudogene TRBV3-2) with TRBJ1-4; unclear D gene. Germline assignment: CDR1 LGHDT and CDR2 YNNKEL (reference sequence). The V end was cut by 1 base, the J end by 5 bases, with 14 bases between. The CDR3 spans 16 residues. CDR3: CASSQGSVRGNEKLFF. In DNA, the CDR3 is TGTGCCAGCAGCCAAGGGTCAGTTCGGGGAAATGAAAAACTGTTTTTT.

In DNA form, the CDR3 reads TGTGCCAGCAAAGGCAGGGGAAGCTATGGCTACACCTTC. Amino acid sequence: CASKGRGSYGYTF. The V call is TRBV2, the J call TRBJ1-2; maybe TRBD1 (6 bases). The CDR3 totals 13 residues. With 7 bases removed from V and 4 bases from J, the gap between germline ends came to 13 bases. Germline CDR1 reads SNHLY; CDR2 reads FYNNEI.

In this sample, this clone turned up a few times. V gene TRBV4-1 combines with J gene TRBJ2-6, with 12 bases fitting TRBD1. J lost 3 bases, V lost 1 base, and 7 bases had no gene match. Germline loops: CDR1 MGHRA, CDR2 YSYEKL. The CDR3 is 19 residues long. DNA for the CDR3: TGCGCCAGCAGCCAAGTGACCGGGACAGGGGGCGGTGGGGCCAACGTCCTGACTTTC. Protein: CASSQVTGTGGGGANVLTF.

The chain uses TRBV2 and TRBJ2-2; the D gene is possibly TRBD2 (6 bases). Germline V gives CDR1 SNHLY, CDR2 FYNNEI. The CDR3 sequence is 16 residues long. The ends were cut back, 2 bases at V and 2 bases at J, with 12 bases in the middle. The CDR3 reads CASSERGTPNTGELFF. For the CDR3, the DNA is TGTGCCAGCAGTGAACGGGGGACTCCAAACACCGGGGAGCTGTTTTTT.

The chain couples TRBV5-1 to TRBJ2-7, with 10 bases aligning to TRBD2. Germline trimming cut 0 bases from V and 7 bases from J; bases unmatched to any gene: 1. Germline loops: CDR1 SGHRS, CDR2 YFSETQ. This CDR3 is built from 13 residues. CDR3 in DNA: TGCGCCAGCAGCTTGGCTAGCGGGGGAGAGCAGTACTTC. Translation gives CASSLASGGEQYF.

This clone was recorded many times. The chain employs TRBV4-1 and TRBJ2-2, with D possibly TRBD1 on 6 matching bases. V was pared by 6 bases and J by 7 bases, with 15 bases between. CDR1 is MGHRA and CDR2 is YSYEKL in the germline V gene. The CDR3 runs 14 residues. In DNA form, the CDR3 reads TGCGCCAGCAGAGGGGGTAGTTATGACGGGGAGCTGTTTTTT. Translating it yields CASRGGSYDGELFF.

The chain employs TRBV6-5 and TRBJ1-1; D is undetermined. The V gene's germline CDR1 is MNHEY and CDR2 SVGAGI. CDR3 length: 15 amino acids. V was clipped by 8 bases and J by 1 base, with 17 bases between them. The CDR3 sequence: CASQYSTAGNTEAFF. The DNA of the CDR3 is TGTGCCAGCCAATATTCGACTGCGGGGAACACTGAAGCTTTCTTT.

The V gene is TRBV6-1, the J gene TRBJ1-2; a weak D match, TRBD1 (6 bases). CDR3 length: 14 residues. Germline CDR1 MNHNS, CDR2 SASEGT. The ends were cut back, 0 bases at V and 4 bases at J, with 9 bases in the middle. The CDR3 DNA follows: TGTGCCAGCAGTGAAGCAGGGGGGGCCTATGGCTACACCTTC. Its translation is CASSEAGGAYGYTF.

The chain carries TRBV10-2 and TRBJ2-5, with 7 bases lining up with TRBD2. V was pared by 2 bases and J by 4 bases, with 4 bases of the junction left unmatched. CDR1 is WSHSY, CDR2 SAAADI, per germline. The CDR3 runs 14 residues. The CDR3 bases are TGCGCCAGCAGTGAGAACGGGGAGGGAGAGACCCAGTACTTC. Residues: CASSENGEGETQYF.

The sample holds one count of this clone. J is TRBJ1-2 and V is TRBV5-1; D is possibly TRBD1 (5 bases). V was shortened by 2 bases and J by 2 bases, with 13 bases between the two germline ends. Germline V gene sequence: CDR1 SGHRS, CDR2 YFSETQ. CDR3 length: 15 amino acids. DNA of the CDR3: TGCGCCAGCAGCTTACAGTACGGACAAAACTATGGCTACACCTTC. Translation gives CASSLQYGQNYGYTF.

The table lists this clone with a count of one. This chain connects TRBV9 to TRBJ2-1; D remains ambiguous. The CDR3 covers 13 residues. Per the germline V gene, CDR1 is SGDLS and CDR2 is YYNGEE. V lost 0 bases to trimming and J lost 6 bases, with 7 bases between them. This chain's CDR3 is CASSVARSNEQFF. CDR3 DNA sequence: TGTGCCAGCAGCGTAGCCCGTTCCAATGAGCAGTTCTTC.

The J gene is TRBJ1-2, the V gene TRBV5-1; D is possibly TRBD1 (5 bases). Germline loops: CDR1 SGHRS, CDR2 YFSETQ. CDR3 size: 15 residues. The CDR3 sequence: CATKRDSDPNYGYTF. CDR3 nucleotides: TGCGCAACAAAGAGGGACTCCGATCCCAACTATGGCTACACCTTC.

The rearrangement links TRBV12-5 to TRBJ2-1, with 7 bases lining up with TRBD1. Germline CDR1 and CDR2: LGHNT and FRNRAP. The junction had 2 bases not matched to a gene; V was cut back by 2 bases and J by 7 bases. This CDR3 has 13 residues. The CDR3 DNA is TGTGCTAGTGGTTTGACACAGGGGAATGAGCAGTTCTTC. Encoded protein: CASGLTQGNEQFF.

This chain joins TRBV7-6 and TRBJ1-3, with 7 nucleotides matching TRBD1. This CDR3 contains 15 residues. Looked up from germline, CDR1 is SGHVS and CDR2 is FNYEAQ. Unmatched junction bases numbered 6, after V lost 5 bases and J lost 2 bases. CDR3 in amino acids: CASSPQGGPGNTIYF. As DNA, the CDR3 is TGTGCCAGCAGCCCCCAGGGGGGCCCTGGAAACACCATATATTTT.

The rearrangement uses TRBV6-6 and TRBJ1-5; a weak D match, TRBD1 (5 bases). The germline V and J ends were trimmed by 8 bases and 5 bases, with 13 bases remaining between them. CDR3 length equals 13 residues. Per germline, CDR1 MNHNY and CDR2 SVGAGI (reference sequence). The CDR3 reads CASWGSWHQPQHF. As DNA, the CDR3 is TGTGCCAGCTGGGGCAGTTGGCATCAGCCCCAGCATTTT.

A single count supports this clone. CDR3: CAIRTPPYGYTF. In nucleotides, the CDR3 is TGTGCCATCAGGACTCCACCCTATGGCTACACCTTC. The chain employs TRBV28 and TRBJ1-2; D remains ambiguous. This CDR3 region has 12 residues. Trimming took off 10 bases at V and 4 bases at J, with 13 bases between the two ends. The germline gives CDR1 MDHEN, CDR2 SYDVKM.

This chain links TRBV19 with TRBJ1-6, with TRBD1 matching 9 bases. The J segment lost 2 bases and the V segment lost 5 bases, leaving 7 bases of the junction unmatched. Germline assignment: CDR1 LNHDA and CDR2 SQIVND (reference sequence). CDR3 length equals 17 residues. The DNA for the CDR3 is TGTGCCAGTAGTCATGTTCGACAGGGGGCCTATAATTCACCCCTCCACTTT. Translating it yields CASSHVRQGAYNSPLHF.

V usage is TRBV7-2 and J usage is TRBJ2-2, with 7 bases lining up with TRBD2. CDR1 is SGHTA and CDR2 is FQGNSA in the germline V gene. There are 16 residues in the CDR3. The V and J ends lost 4 bases and 2 bases, in that order; junction bases with no gene match: 7. The CDR3 spells CASSSEAGVNTGELFF. CDR3 DNA sequence: TGTGCCAGCAGCTCCGAGGCGGGGGTTAACACCGGGGAGCTGTTTTTT.

Points on this clone: This sample includes further DNA sequences coding for the same CDR3. The J gene is TRBJ1-5, the V gene TRBV19, with 11 bases matching TRBD1. V shed 7 bases, J shed 1 base, and the junction held 6 bases outside the gene matches. The CDR3 runs 16 residues. Germline V gene data show CDR1 as LNHDA and CDR2 as SQIVND (reference sequence). The CDR3 region is CASTRGQGDSNQPQHF. In nucleotides, the CDR3 is TGTGCCAGTACCAGGGGACAGGGGGACAGCAATCAGCCCCAGCATTTT.

The V call is TRBV27, the J call TRBJ1-2; 7 positions agree with TRBD1. V was pared by 8 bases and J by 8 bases, with 14 bases of the junction left unmatched. CDR3 length: 14 amino acids. The germline V gene has CDR1 MNHEY and CDR2 SMNVEV (reference sequence). The CDR3 sequence is CASYQIGGGGGYTF. CDR3 bases: TGTGCCAGCTATCAAATAGGAGGGGGCGGGGGCTACACCTTC.

The chain couples TRBV29-1 to TRBJ1-1; a possible D gene is TRBD1 (5 bases). This CDR3 region has 10 residues. V lost 3 bases and J lost 11, with 10 bases in between. Germline assignment: CDR1 SQVTM and CDR2 ANQGSEA. The CDR3 reads CSVDRVGAFF. Written as DNA, the CDR3 is TGCAGCGTTGACAGGGTGGGGGCTTTCTTT. Full variable domain (outside the CDR3, taken from reference TRBV29-1 and TRBJ1-1): SAVISQKPSRDICQRGTSLTIQCQVDSQVTMMFWYRQQPGQSLTLIATANQGSEATYESGFVIDKFPISRPNLTFSTLTVSNMSPEDSSIYLCSVDRVGAFFGQGTRLTVV.